The clone carrying this T cell receptor beta chain was picked up one time. The antigen remains unidentified. This record belongs to a study of a mutant IDH1 vaccine in newly diagnosed glioma. Study-level findings and limits: Pseudoprogression seemingly bore no relation to changes in top peripheral T cell clonotypes.

As for time point: week 23, last vaccination. What each vaccine dose contained was 300 ug of mutant IDH1 20-mer peptide, accompanied by topical imiquimod. Using immunoSEQ multiplex PCR, the repertoire was profiled, and TCRdb retains in-frame clones only, with some absent. The sample contains tens of thousands of clones, about 82% of which appear only once. Germline values: CDR1 MGHDK, CDR2 SYGVNS. This CDR3 comprises 11 residues. V lost 7 bases, J lost 5 bases, and 8 bases lay in between. The rearrangement uses TRBV25-1 and TRBJ2-5, with no clear D. This clonotype was sampled from a young man with glioma. Some clones in this sample may be carry-over from other donors' samples. The sequencing used PBMCs, collected from a glioma patient whose treatment included an IDH1 peptide vaccine. The DNA of the CDR3 is TGTGCCAGCAATTATATGGAGACCCAGTACTTC. Encoded protein: CASNYMETQYF.